Listed below are T cell receptor beta chains from one sample, sequenced in a study of cytomegalovirus exposure and HLA in healthy donors. Sequenced by immunoSEQ multiplex PCR; TCRdb stores in-frame clones only, minus some. In the table there are 110,000 to 150,000 clones, 75% to 90% of which are singletons. The sequenced material came from PBMCs. The source is a female donor in good health and CMV-seronegative. CDR3s include the opening cysteine and the closing phenylalanine or tryptophan. D genes are given only for firm matches. Clone size is given for some rows only: seen once, a few or many times, or a class if the clone is expanded.

>TRBJ1-1|-|TRBV6-6|-
CASSVHAGTEAFF
TGTGCCAGCAGCGTACACGCGGGCACTGAAGCTTTCTTT
>TRBJ1-1|-|TRBV19|-
CASSMGLGGSEAFF
TGTGCCAGTAGTATGGGTCTAGGAGGGTCCGAAGCTTTCTTT
>TRBJ2-5|-|TRBV18|-
CASSPNQETQYF
TGTGCCAGCTCACCCAACCAAGAGACCCAGTACTTC
>TRBJ1-1|-|TRBV5-1|-
CASSFARVNTEAFF
TGCGCCAGCAGCTTCGCCAGGGTAAACACTGAAGCTTTCTTT
>TRBJ2-2|TRBD1|TRBV2|-
CASSHPGTGGVGTGELFF
TGTGCCAGCAGCCACCCCGGGACAGGGGGCGTGGGCACCGGGGAGCTGTTTTTT
>TRBJ2-3|TRBD2|TRBV7-9|few
CASSEYSGSTDTQYF
TGTGCCAGCAGCGAATATAGCGGGAGCACAGATACGCAGTATTTT
>TRBJ2-2|-|TRBV30|-
CAYNGVTGELFF
TGTGCCTACAATGGAGTAACCGGGGAGCTGTTTTTT
>TRBJ2-2|TRBD2|TRBV7-9|-
CASSSRAGVNTGELFF
TGTGCCAGCAGCTCCCGAGCGGGAGTGAACACCGGGGAGCTGTTTTTT
>TRBJ1-3|TRBD1|TRBV13|-
CASSLDRGEGNTIYF
TGTGCCAGCAGCTTAGACAGGGGCGAGGGAAACACCATATATTTT
>TRBJ1-1|-|TRBV28|-
CASSVREAAFF
TGTGCCAGCAGCGTCAGGGAAGCAGCTTTCTTT
>TRBJ2-7|TRBD2|TRBV10-3|-
CAISDVGGFNEQYF
TGTGCCATCAGTGATGTGGGGGGGTTTAACGAGCAGTACTTC
>TRBJ1-1|TRBD1|TRBV28|-
CASTGTATWGNTEAFF
TGTGCCAGCACCGGGACAGCCACTTGGGGGAACACTGAAGCTTTCTTT
>TRBJ1-1|-|TRBV6-5|-
CASSYYYRRTNTEAFF
TGTGCCAGCAGTTACTATTACCGGAGGACGAACACTGAAGCTTTCTTT
>TRBJ2-7|-|TRBV28|once
CASSLGEAYEQYF
TGTGCCAGCAGTTTAGGAGAGGCCTACGAGCAGTACTTC
>TRBJ2-1|TRBD2|TRBV5-1|-
CASSSASGRAYNEQFF
TGCGCCAGCAGCTCCGCTAGCGGGAGAGCCTACAATGAGCAGTTCTTC
>TRBJ1-1|-|TRBV28|-
CASSDRNTEAFF
TGTGCCAGCAGTGACAGGAACACTGAAGCTTTCTTT
>TRBJ1-1|-|TRBV29-1|-
CSVGPPEAFF
TGCAGCGTTGGTCCTCCTGAGGCTTTCTTT
>TRBJ2-5|-|TRBV28|-
CASSLPGHGETQYF
TGTGCCAGCAGTTTACCGGGACACGGGGAGACCCAGTACTTC
>TRBJ1-5|-|TRBV30|-
CAWSRRGGQPQHF
TGTGCCTGGAGTAGGAGGGGTGGACAGCCCCAGCATTTT
>TRBJ1-1|-|TRBV29-1|-
CSVEVGRALEAFF
TGCAGCGTTGAGGTGGGCAGAGCCTTAGAAGCTTTCTTT
>TRBJ1-2|-|TRBV29-1|-
CSAIEQGFYGYTF
TGCAGCGCAATCGAGCAGGGTTTCTATGGCTACACCTTC
>TRBJ1-2|-|TRBV7-3|-
CASSPGPNPPANYGYTF
TGTGCCAGCAGCCCAGGGCCTAACCCCCCGGCTAACTATGGCTACACCTTC
>TRBJ1-5|TRBD1|TRBV19|-
CASSGDRATCLPQHF
TGTGCCAGTAGTGGGGACAGGGCAACGTGTTTGCCCCAGCATTTT
>TRBJ2-7|-|TRBV27|-
CASSLGSGYEQYF
TGTGCCAGCAGTCTGGGTAGCGGTTACGAGCAGTACTTC
>TRBJ2-2|TRBD2|TRBV4-1|-
CASTGLGDTGELFF
TGCGCCAGCACGGGACTAGGGGACACCGGGGAGCTGTTTTTT
>TRBJ1-1|-|TRBV6-5|-
CASSYDSVLNTEAFF
TGTGCCAGCAGTTACGATTCAGTCCTGAACACTGAAGCTTTCTTT
>TRBJ2-1|TRBD2|TRBV28|once
CASSYGTSGWYNEQFF
TGTGCCAGCAGTTACGGGACTAGCGGATGGTACAATGAGCAGTTCTTC
>TRBJ1-5|TRBD1|TRBV7-9|-
CASSLGQGDNQPQHF
TGTGCCAGCAGCTTAGGACAGGGGGATAATCAGCCCCAGCATTTT
>TRBJ1-3|-|TRBV7-9|-
CASTELGQGNTIYF
TGTGCCAGCACCGAACTCGGACAGGGAAACACCATATATTTT
>TRBJ2-7|-|TRBV10-1|-
CASSSPKSGDYEQYF
TGCGCCAGCAGTTCCCCGAAGAGCGGAGATTACGAGCAGTACTTC
>TRBJ2-3|TRBD2|TRBV28|-
CASSWTSGRQDTQYF
TGTGCCAGCAGTTGGACTAGCGGGAGACAAGATACGCAGTATTTT
>TRBJ1-2|TRBD1|TRBV4-1|-
CASSPTLGTGRGGYTF
TGCGCCAGCAGCCCTACTCTAGGGACAGGAAGGGGTGGCTACACCTTC
>TRBJ2-7|-|TRBV25-1|-
CASSDTGDYEQYF
TGTGCCAGCAGTGACACCGGGGACTACGAGCAGTACTTC
>TRBJ2-7|-|TRBV7-6|-
CASSSRIWYEQYF
TGTGCCAGCAGCTCTAGGATCTGGTACGAGCAGTACTTC
>TRBJ2-5|TRBD2|TRBV7-7|-
CASSLEGPGSGEETQYF
TGTGCTAGCAGCTTAGAGGGCCCGGGTAGCGGGGAAGAGACCCAGTACTTC
>TRBJ2-2|TRBD2|TRBV5-4|-
CASSFSGTGTGELFF
TGTGCCAGCAGCTTTAGCGGGACGGGCACCGGGGAGCTGTTTTTT
>TRBJ2-4|TRBD2|TRBV28|-
CASSFGAGVLAKNIQYF
TGTGCCAGCAGTTTCGGGGCGGGGGTACTAGCCAAAAACATTCAGTACTTC
>TRBJ1-2|-|TRBV27|-
CASSLSQAPEYGYTF
TGTGCCAGCAGTTTATCACAGGCCCCCGAATATGGCTACACCTTC
>TRBJ2-5|-|TRBV6-5|-
CASNQNPGAGETQYF
TGTGCCAGCAACCAGAACCCCGGGGCGGGGGAGACCCAGTACTTC
>TRBJ2-2|TRBD2|TRBV11-3|few
CASSTSGANTGELFF
TGTGCCAGCAGCACTAGCGGGGCGAACACCGGGGAGCTGTTTTTT